The 12 T cell receptor beta chains below all came from one sample that was sequenced in a study of pediatric ulcerative colitis. Sequencing was performed with immunoSEQ multiplex PCR; in TCRdb, only in-frame clones are kept and a portion is missing. The table includes over 10,000 clones, roughly 80% detected once. The rectum was sampled with one to two pinch biopsies at colonoscopy. The sample consisted of gut tissue. The receptors shown here come from a boy aged 10-17 years who was a control in a study of pediatric ulcerative colitis.

A few counts support this clone. V is TRBV6-5 and J is TRBJ1-1; D gene uncertain. The V gene's germline CDR1 is MNHEY and CDR2 SVGAGI. Between the trimmed V and J ends, which lost 3 bases and 2 bases, there was a span of 7 bases. This CDR3 has 13 amino acids. CDR3: CASSYRVNTEAFF. CDR3 bases: TGTGCCAGCAGTTATAGGGTTAACACTGAAGCTTTCTTT.

This chain connects TRBV7-9 to TRBJ2-3; TRBD2 agrees at 7 bases. V was clipped by 8 bases and J by 4 bases; unmatched bases: 6. The CDR3 runs to 13 residues. Germline CDR1 is SEHNR and CDR2 is FQNEAQ (reference sequence). CDR3 DNA sequence: TGTGCCAGCGCCAGGGCGGGGGCAGATACGCAGTATTTT. Residues: CASARAGADTQYF.

The CDR3 region is CASSLGFPGQGTEAFF. The DNA of the CDR3 is TGCGCCAGCAGCCTAGGCTTCCCGGGACAGGGGACTGAAGCTTTCTTT. The chain couples TRBV4-1 to TRBJ1-1; 10 bases map to TRBD1. Trimming removed 4 bases from V and 5 bases from J; junction bases left unmatched: 10. CDR3 length: 16 amino acids. From germline, CDR1 is MGHRA and CDR2 YSYEKL.

The chain carries TRBV15 and TRBJ1-4; D ambiguous. Trimming pared 0 bases from V and 7 bases from J, leaving 6 bases between. Per germline, CDR1 LNHNV and CDR2 YYDKDF (reference sequence). The CDR3 has 13 amino acids. The CDR3 DNA follows: TGTGCCACCAGCAGAGATCTCGCTGAAAAACTGTTTTTT. Its translation: CATSRDLAEKLFF.

The chain carries TRBV6-1 and TRBJ2-7; D gene uncertain. CDR1 is MNHNS and CDR2 is SASEGT in the germline V gene. The CDR3 loop spans 15 amino acids. The ends were cut back, 6 bases at V and 6 bases at J, with 21 bases in the middle. This CDR3 reads CASRESGPSTIEQYF. The CDR3 DNA reads TGTGCCAGCAGGGAGTCCGGACCATCGACGATCGAGCAGTACTTC.

The chain joins TRBV30 to TRBJ2-1, with 9 bases that match TRBD2. The CDR3 runs 15 residues. CDR1 is GTSNPN, CDR2 SVGIG, per germline (reference sequence). V was pared by 0 bases and J by 2 bases, with 2 bases of the junction left unmatched. For the CDR3, the DNA is TGTGCCTGGAGTGTACCTAGCGGGACCTACAATGAGCAGTTCTTC. Translated, it gives CAWSVPSGTYNEQFF.

This clone was seen only a few times. The CDR3 here is CASSFERRHGYTF. The CDR3 nucleotides read TGTGCCAGTAGTTTTGAGAGACGACATGGCTACACCTTC. The chain carries TRBV19 and TRBJ1-2; no clear D gene. The CDR3 spans 13 residues. Trimming removed 5 bases at V and 6 bases at J, with 13 bases between. The V gene's germline CDR1 is LNHDA and CDR2 SQIVND (reference sequence). The variable domain in full, completed from reference TRBV19 and TRBJ1-2, reads DGGITQSPKYLFRKEGQNVTLSCEQNLNHDAMYWYRQDPGQGLRLIYYSQIVNDFQKGDIAEGYSVSREKKESFPLTVTSAQKNPTAFYLCASSFERRHGYTFGSGTRLTVV.

The chain has TRBV7-9 and TRBJ2-7; D perhaps matches TRBD2 (5 bases). Trimming cost V 5 bases and J 0 bases, with 14 bases left between them. Germline CDR1 is SEHNR and CDR2 is FQNEAQ (reference sequence). CDR3 size: 15 residues. This CDR3 is CASSRRGSPSYEQYV. In DNA form, the CDR3 reads TGTGCCAGCAGCCGGCGCGGGTCTCCCTCCTACGAGCAGTACGTC.

By share, this clone ranks as medium-sized. This sequence joins TRBV5-4 and TRBJ1-2; no clear D. V was cut by 5 bases and J by 4 bases, with 12 bases left in between. Germline V lookup: CDR1 SGHNT, CDR2 YYREEE (reference sequence). The CDR3 length is 13 residues. For the CDR3, the DNA is TGTGCCAGCAGGAGGGTGTCGGGCTATGGCTACACCTTC. It encodes CASRRVSGYGYTF. Combining the CDR3 with reference TRBV5-4 and TRBJ1-2 gives the whole variable domain ETGVTQSPTHLIKTRGQQVTLRCSSQSGHNTVSWYQQALGQGPQFIFQYYREEENGRGNFPPRFSGLQFPNYSSELNVNALELDDSALYLCASRRVSGYGYTFGSGTRLTVV.

This clone was detected only once. The rearrangement uses TRBV5-5 and TRBJ2-7; TRBD2 matches 13 bases. V was pared by 4 bases and J by 3 bases, with 7 bases of the junction left unmatched. Germline V CDR1 and CDR2: SGHKS, YYEKEE (reference sequence). The CDR3 runs 16 residues. This CDR3 is CASSSTRTSGSYEQYF. CDR3 bases: TGTGCCAGCAGCAGCACTCGGACTAGCGGGAGCTACGAGCAGTACTTC.

The rearrangement links TRBV4-2 to TRBJ2-5; 13 bases are a match to TRBD2. CDR3 size: 18 residues. V lost 5 bases and J lost 4; bases outside the gene matches: 13. Germline CDR1 LGHNA, CDR2 YNFKEQ. CDR3 loop: CASSTQGLAGAGGETQYF. CDR3 coding DNA: TGTGCCAGCAGCACCCAAGGACTAGCGGGAGCGGGAGGAGAGACCCAGTACTTC.

This clone came up a few times. The chain uses TRBV18 and TRBJ2-7; 10 nucleotides align to TRBD2. V shed 3 bases, J shed 0 bases, and the junction held 11 bases outside the gene matches. Germline CDR1 and CDR2: KGHSH and LQKENI. The CDR3 contains 18 residues. The CDR3 coding sequence is TGTGCCAGCTCACCGTCGACTGGTAGCGGGAGGTTCTCCTACGAGCAGTACGTC. This translates into CASSPSTGSGRFSYEQYV.